These 25 T cell receptor beta chains came from one sample sequenced in a study of regulatory T cells in long-lasting Graves disease. Time point of the sample: newly diagnosed GD, antithyroid drugs for less than 3 months. TCR sequences were obtained from RNA taken from PBMCs. Through Arm-PCR of CDR3 regions and iRepertoire HTBI primers, TCR beta libraries were built. MiXCR was run by TCRdb on the multiplex PCR reads, yielding one entry per CDR3 protein. This sample yields 420,000 or so distinct CDR3 sequences, of which over 15% are seen a single time; 20% to 25% belongs to the top ten. The same sample was also studied in work on T cells in Graves' hyperthyroidism and ophthalmopathy.

The sequences come from peripheral blood mononuclear cells (PBMCs), collected at new diagnosis, from a patient treated with antithyroid drugs. The receptor source for this set is a woman aged 18-29 years with Graves disease.

This clonotype showed up many times. This chain uses TRBV18 with TRBJ2-1, with 9 bases lining up with TRBD1. J lost 7 bases, V lost 6 bases, and 4 bases had no gene match. The CDR3 totals 13 residues. Germline CDR1 and CDR2: KGHSH and LQKENI. CDR3 residues: CASSQTGGNEQFF. DNA for the CDR3: TGTGCCAGCTCCCAGACAGGGGGGAATGAGCAGTTCTTC.

Only a few counts were recorded for this clonotype. The V call is TRBV20-1, the J call TRBJ2-3, with D uncertain. CDR1 DFQATT and CDR2 SNEGSKA come from the germline V gene (reference sequence). The CDR3 is 15 amino acids. Trimming pared 6 bases from V and 0 bases from J, leaving 16 bases between. The CDR3 DNA is TGCAGTGCCGAGGTGTATCGCGGTAGCACAGATACGCAGTATTTT. Protein product: CSAEVYRGSTDTQYF.

This clonotype was observed a handful of times. This chain uses TRBV9 with TRBJ1-1; D remains ambiguous. Trimming removed 0 bases at V and 5 bases at J, with 5 bases between. The germline V gene encodes CDR1 SGDLS and CDR2 YYNGEE. The CDR3 sequence is 12 residues long. The CDR3 coding sequence is TGTGCCAGCAGCGTAGGTGAGACTGAAGCTTTCTTT. It yields the protein CASSVGETEAFF.

J is TRBJ2-4 and V is TRBV30, with a possible D match to TRBD2 (6 bases). V was trimmed by 8 bases and J by 2 bases, leaving 13 bases between them. In germline, CDR1 is GTSNPN, CDR2 SVGIG (reference sequence). The CDR3 spans 13 residues. The CDR3 DNA is TGTGCCATGGCCGGGGGAACCAAAAACATTCAGTACTTC. Protein product: CAMAGGTKNIQYF.

At least ten counts were recorded for this clonotype. The rearrangement uses TRBV6-1 and TRBJ2-1; D gene unclear. V was clipped by 3 bases and J by 2 bases, with 5 bases between them. The CDR3 length is 13 residues. Germline CDR1 and CDR2: MNHNS and SASEGT. This chain's CDR3 is CASSDLAYNEQFF. CDR3 in DNA: TGTGCCAGCAGTGATCTAGCCTACAATGAGCAGTTCTTC.

This clonotype was detected a few times. This sequence joins TRBV28 and TRBJ1-1; 7 bases agree with TRBD1. This CDR3 is 14 amino acids long. Germline trimming cut 6 bases from V and 1 base from J; bases unmatched to any gene: 5. From germline, CDR1 is MDHEN and CDR2 SYDVKM. The CDR3, as DNA: TGTGCCAGCAGAGAAGGGGGCGGGAACACTGAAGCTTTCTTT. This encodes CASREGGGNTEAFF. The full variable domain, with the rest looked up from reference TRBV28 and TRBJ1-1, is DVKVTQSSRYLVKRTGEKVFLECVQDMDHENMFWYRQDPGLGLRLIYFSYDVKMKEKGDIPEGYSVSREKKERFSLILESASTNQTSMYLCASREGGGNTEAFFGQGTRLTVV.

This clonotype was detected ten times or more. This chain links TRBV3-1 with TRBJ2-1; D possibly uses TRBD1 or TRBD2 (5 bases each). V was pared by 5 bases and J by 1 base, with 12 bases between. CDR1 LGHDT and CDR2 YNNKEL come from the germline V gene (reference sequence). The CDR3 covers 15 residues. In DNA, the CDR3 is TGTGCCAGCAGCACGACCGGGACGTCCTACAATGAGCAGTTCTTC. It specifies CASSTTGTSYNEQFF.

The V call is TRBV6-2 or TRBV6-3, the J call TRBJ2-2, with TRBD2 matching 7 bases. The CDR3 extends over 17 amino acids. The V gene end was trimmed by 7 bases and the J gene end by 6 bases; junction bases not matched to a gene: 17. The germline V gene encodes CDR1 MNHEY and CDR2 SVGEGT. CDR3 sequence: CASTYLGREGVSGELFF. CDR3 in DNA: TGTGCCAGCACTTATCTGGGGAGGGAAGGGGTTTCCGGGGAGCTGTTTTTT.

Many counts were recorded for this clonotype. This chain uses TRBV11-2 with TRBJ2-5, with 7 bases fitting TRBD2. CDR1 is SGHAT, CDR2 FQNNGV, per germline. There are 13 residues in the CDR3. The J segment lost 5 bases and the V segment lost 5 bases, leaving 5 bases of the junction unmatched. CDR3 region: CASSPGLGETQYF. In DNA, the CDR3 is TGTGCCAGCAGCCCAGGACTAGGCGAGACCCAGTACTTC.

This clonotype was recorded a few times. A junction end diverges from the germline sequence, so it may reflect a read error. The chain carries TRBV12-3 or TRBV12-4 and TRBJ1-2; D not certain. CDR3 length: 13 amino acids. The CDR3 protein is CASSLAGVRPYAF. CDR3 DNA: TGTGCCAGCAGTTTGGCAGGCGTTCGCCCCTACGCCTTC.

This clonotype appeared a few times. The chain uses TRBV3-1 and TRBJ2-2; tentatively, D is TRBD2 (5 bases). The ends were cut back, 0 bases at V and 3 bases at J, with 17 bases in the middle. CDR3 length: 18 residues. Germline CDR1 LGHDT, CDR2 YNNKEL (reference sequence). For the CDR3, the DNA is TGTGCCAGCAGCCAAGATGGGGAGAATTCTTCTTACACCGGGGAGCTGTTTTTT. It codes for CASSQDGENSSYTGELFF.

The chain has TRBV6-2 or TRBV6-3 and TRBJ2-5; D is possibly TRBD1 (6 bases). This CDR3 region has 13 residues. V lost 6 bases, J lost 3 bases, and 11 bases lay in between. Germline lookup yields CDR1 MNHEY and CDR2 SVGEGT. This CDR3 reads CASSGAGEETQYF. The CDR3 region has the DNA TGTGCCAGCAGCGGGGCAGGGGAAGAGACCCAGTACTTC.

For this clonotype: Possible read error: a much larger clone is one base away. This rearrangement joins TRBV7-2 to TRBJ2-1, with 9 bases identical to TRBD2. CDR1 and CDR2 (germline): SGHTA, FQGNSA. The CDR3 has 15 amino acids. In nucleotides, the CDR3 is TGTGTCAGCAGCTTAGGTTTGCGGGAGGGCTATGAGCAGTTCTTC. Amino acids: CVSSLGLREGYEQFF.

This clonotype was seen many times. The chain carries TRBV3-1 and TRBJ1-1; tentative D call: TRBD1 (5 bases). Germline lookup yields CDR1 LGHDT and CDR2 YNNKEL (reference sequence). The V gene lost 3 bases and the J gene lost 8 bases, with 13 bases spanning the gap. The CDR3 is made up of 13 amino acids. The CDR3 DNA follows: TGTGCCAGCAGCCATTCGGGACCGTCAGAAGCTTTCTTT. Translated, it gives CASSHSGPSEAFF.

This clonotype has at least ten counts. The genes are TRBV11-1 and TRBJ2-2; D is unresolved. Germline loops: CDR1 SGHAT, CDR2 FQDESV (reference sequence). Deletions cut 5 bases from V and 3 bases from J, with 13 bases between. This CDR3 comprises 15 residues. The CDR3 nucleotides are TGTGCCAGCAGCCGACTTCAAGATTACACCGGGGAGCTGTTTTTT. It codes for CASSRLQDYTGELFF. Variable domain in full (rest from reference TRBV11-1 and TRBJ2-2): EAEVAQSPRYKITEKSQAVAFWCDPISGHATLYWYRQILGQGPELLVQFQDESVVDDSQLPKDRFSAERLKGVDSTLKIQPAELGDSAMYLCASSRLQDYTGELFFGEGSRLTVL.

In its sample, this clonotype was seen a few times. The chain combines TRBV14 with TRBJ2-3; the D is unclear. V was cut by 0 bases and J by 4 bases, with 17 bases left in between. CDR1 SGHDN and CDR2 FVKESK come from the germline V gene. The CDR3 covers 17 residues. The CDR3 region has the DNA TGTGCCAGCAGCCAAGAATTTTGGGCTACGGGTGCAGATACGCAGTATTTT. It encodes CASSQEFWATGADTQYF.

The chain joins TRBV11-2 to TRBJ2-7; 7 bases fit TRBD2. Germline CDR1 and CDR2: SGHAT and FQNNGV. The CDR3 covers 15 residues. Germline trimming cut 5 bases from V and 2 bases from J; bases unmatched to any gene: 9. In DNA, the CDR3 is TGTGCCAGCAGCCCCCGGGGGAGGGAGCCCTACGAGCAGTACTTC. Its translation is CASSPRGREPYEQYF.

This clonotype was detected only a few times. This chain connects TRBV5-1 to TRBJ1-4; 8 positions agree with TRBD1. Looked up from germline, CDR1 is SGHRS and CDR2 is YFSETQ. V was clipped by 4 bases and J by 5 bases; unmatched bases: 7. This CDR3 region has 15 residues. In DNA form, the CDR3 reads TGCGCCAGCAGCAGAGGGACAGGCGAAAATGAAAAACTGTTTTTT. It is translated as CASSRGTGENEKLFF.

This clonotype was detected only once. A much larger clone lies a single base off, so this may be a read error. The chain recombines TRBV2 with TRBJ1-1, with D possibly being TRBD1 (5 bases). The CDR3 covers 14 residues. Per germline, CDR1 SNHLY and CDR2 FYNNEI. The CDR3 sequence: CASNWIGVDTEALF. The CDR3, as DNA: TGTGCCAGCAACTGGATAGGGGTAGACACTGAAGCTCTCTTT.

Many counts were recorded for this clonotype. This chain connects TRBV7-2 to TRBJ1-2, with 9 bases lining up with TRBD1. This CDR3 spans 15 amino acids. V lost 4 bases, J lost 5 bases, and 8 bases stayed unmatched. The germline gives CDR1 SGHTA, CDR2 FQGNSA. This CDR3 reads CASSSTGGAIYGYTF. The CDR3 coding sequence is TGTGCCAGCAGCTCTACAGGGGGCGCAATATATGGCTACACCTTC.

V and J are TRBV28 and TRBJ2-2; D unclear. Germline loops: CDR1 MDHEN, CDR2 SYDVKM. Trimming pared 6 bases from V and 3 bases from J, leaving 20 bases between. CDR3 length equals 17 residues. The DNA for the CDR3 is TGTGCCAGCAGCCTCCCAACGGAAATATCGGACACCGGGGAGCTGTTTTTT. Residues: CASSLPTEISDTGELFF.

The chain couples TRBV19 to TRBJ1-2; TRBD1 is a possible D gene (5 bases). The CDR3 sequence is 15 residues long. CDR1 is LNHDA, CDR2 SQIVND, per germline (reference sequence). Trimming stripped 3 bases from V and 1 base from J, with 12 bases between. DNA of the CDR3: TGTGCCAGTAGTATTGGCGGGGGGGGTAACTATGGCTACACCTTC. Translating gives CASSIGGGGNYGYTF.

This clonotype was seen repeatedly, ten times or more. CDR3 sequence reads: CASSGQEASGANVLTF. DNA of the CDR3: TGTGCCAGCAGTGGACAGGAAGCCTCTGGGGCCAACGTCCTGACTTTC. The chain uses TRBV28 and TRBJ2-6; TRBD1 matches 7 bases. This CDR3 region has 16 residues. Unmatched junction bases numbered 4, after V lost 5 bases and J lost 0 bases. The germline gives CDR1 MDHEN, CDR2 SYDVKM.

This clonotype was detected ten times or more. The chain couples TRBV27 to TRBJ2-3; TRBD1 agrees at 8 bases. The length of the CDR3 is 16 residues. Per the germline V gene, CDR1 is MNHEY and CDR2 is SMNVEV (reference sequence). The V segment lost 5 bases and the J segment 3 bases; nucleotides outside the gene matches: 10. The chain's CDR3 is CASSGPKGTGTDTQYF. Here the CDR3 DNA reads TGTGCCAGCAGTGGACCCAAGGGGACAGGAACAGATACGCAGTATTTT.

This clonotype was picked up many times. This chain connects TRBV2 to TRBJ1-2; a weak D match, TRBD1 (6 bases). The CDR3 sequence is 14 residues long. V lost 2 bases and J 4 bases, leaving 11 bases between the germline ends. CDR1 and CDR2 (germline): SNHLY, FYNNEI. The DNA of the CDR3 is TGTGCCAGCAGTGAAAACAGGGCATTCTATGGCTACACCTTC. This translates into CASSENRAFYGYTF.